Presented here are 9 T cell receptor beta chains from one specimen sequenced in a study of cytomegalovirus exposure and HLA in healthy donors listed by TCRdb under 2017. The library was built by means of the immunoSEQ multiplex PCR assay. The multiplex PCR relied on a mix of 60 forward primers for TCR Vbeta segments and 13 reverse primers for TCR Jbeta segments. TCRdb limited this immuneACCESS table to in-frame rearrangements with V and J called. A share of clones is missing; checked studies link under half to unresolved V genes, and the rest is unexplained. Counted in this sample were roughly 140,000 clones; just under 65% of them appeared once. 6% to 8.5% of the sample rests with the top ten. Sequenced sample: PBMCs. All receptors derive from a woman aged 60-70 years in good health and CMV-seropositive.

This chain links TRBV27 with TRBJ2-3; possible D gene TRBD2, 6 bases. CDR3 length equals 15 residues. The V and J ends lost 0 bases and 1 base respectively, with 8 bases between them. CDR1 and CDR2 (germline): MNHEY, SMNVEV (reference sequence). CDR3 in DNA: TGTGCCAGCAGTTTATCTCAGCGGGGCACAGATACGCAGTATTTT. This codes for CASSLSQRGTDTQYF.

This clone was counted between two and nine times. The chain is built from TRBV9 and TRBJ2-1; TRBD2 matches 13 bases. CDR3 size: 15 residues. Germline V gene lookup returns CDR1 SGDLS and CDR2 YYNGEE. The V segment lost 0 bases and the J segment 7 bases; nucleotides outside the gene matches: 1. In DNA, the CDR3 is TGTGCCAGCAGCGTAGTGGGACTAGCGGGAAATGAGCAGTTCTTC. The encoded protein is CASSVVGLAGNEQFF.

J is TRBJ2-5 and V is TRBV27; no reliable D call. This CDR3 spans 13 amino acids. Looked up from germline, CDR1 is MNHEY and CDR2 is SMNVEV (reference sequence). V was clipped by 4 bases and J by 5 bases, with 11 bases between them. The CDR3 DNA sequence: TGTGCCAGCAGTTCGGCAGGTACGGAGACCCAGTACTTC. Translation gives CASSSAGTETQYF.

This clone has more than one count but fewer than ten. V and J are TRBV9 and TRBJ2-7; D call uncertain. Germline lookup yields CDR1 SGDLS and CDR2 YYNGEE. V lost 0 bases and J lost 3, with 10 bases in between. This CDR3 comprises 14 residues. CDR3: CASSVGSTGYEQYF. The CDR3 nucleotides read TGTGCCAGCAGCGTAGGATCCACGGGCTACGAGCAGTACTTC.

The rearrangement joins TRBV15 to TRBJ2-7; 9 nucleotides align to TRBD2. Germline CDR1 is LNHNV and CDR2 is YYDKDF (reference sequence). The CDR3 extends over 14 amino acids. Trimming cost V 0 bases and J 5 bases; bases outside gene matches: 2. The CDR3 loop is CATSRDGGRDEQYF. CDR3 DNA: TGTGCCACCAGCAGAGATGGCGGGAGGGACGAGCAGTACTTC.

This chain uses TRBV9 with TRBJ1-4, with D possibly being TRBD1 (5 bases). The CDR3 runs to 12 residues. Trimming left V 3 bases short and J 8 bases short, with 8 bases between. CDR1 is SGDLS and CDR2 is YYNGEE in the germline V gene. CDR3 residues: CASSAPGEKLFF. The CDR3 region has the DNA TGTGCCAGCAGCGCCCCAGGGGAAAAACTGTTTTTT.

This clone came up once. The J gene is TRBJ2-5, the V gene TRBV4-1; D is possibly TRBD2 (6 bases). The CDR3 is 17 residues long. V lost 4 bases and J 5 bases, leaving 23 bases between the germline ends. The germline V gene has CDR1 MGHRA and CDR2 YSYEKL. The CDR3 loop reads CASSLRDPSLAGETQYF. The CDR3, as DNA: TGCGCCAGCAGCCTCCGGGACCCCTCTCTGGCGGGGGAGACCCAGTACTTC.

CDR3 DNA sequence: TGTGCCAGCAGCGTAGGAGAGGGGGCCAGTGAAAAACTGTTTTTT. Translated: CASSVGEGASEKLFF. The chain links TRBV9 to TRBJ1-4, with TRBD1 matching over 7 bases. The CDR3 totals 15 residues. V shed 0 bases and J 7 bases; nucleotides not matched to a gene: 6. Germline V gives CDR1 SGDLS, CDR2 YYNGEE.

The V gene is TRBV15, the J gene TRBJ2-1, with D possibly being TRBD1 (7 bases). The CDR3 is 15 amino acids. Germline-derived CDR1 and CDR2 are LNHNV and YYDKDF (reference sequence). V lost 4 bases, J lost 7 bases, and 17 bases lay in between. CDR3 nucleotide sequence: TGTGCCACCAGCACCTACAGGGGCAGCGGGAATGAGCAGTTCTTC. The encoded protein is CATSTYRGSGNEQFF.